This T cell receptor beta chain was observed in a study of blood T cell repertoires in COVID-19. About this clone: This may be a read error, as it is one base from a much larger clone.

The CDR3 totals 15 residues. Germline assignment: CDR1 MNHEY and CDR2 SVGAGI. The V gene end was trimmed by 2 bases and the J gene end by 0 bases; junction bases not matched to a gene: 0. Participants were aged about 18 to 100 years from 24 US areas. Some clones are missing from TCRdb's copy, which holds only in-frame ones; the method was immunoSEQ multiplex PCR. The sample lists some 230,000 clones, around 91% occurring once. The material sequenced was PBMCs or T cells enriched from blood (not recorded which). The V call is TRBV6-5, the J call TRBJ2-3; 9 bases are a match to TRBD2. The source of this sequence is a woman younger than 30 in a cohort exposed to, infected with or recovered from COVID-19 (not recorded which). The CDR3 here is CASSYTSGSTDTQYF. The CDR3 DNA is TGTGCCAGCAGTTACACTAGCGGGAGCACAGATACGCAGTATTTT.